The entry that follows covers one T cell receptor (beta chain) sequence. Its antigen remains unidentified. Per-nucleotide qualities are absent, and no much larger clonotype sits a single base away. This specimen comes from a study of cytotoxic CD8 clonotypes in ibrutinib-treated CLL (dated by TCRdb to the early 2020s). In terms of the full investigation: The cohort was composed of around twelve relapsed/refractory and about 15 treatment-naive patients; IGHV unmutated status was identified in roughly 18 patients. Partial responses were observed in about 25 patients and complete responses in 2; after a median follow-up of around 64 months, remission was maintained in approximately 14 patients and progression was observed in about twelve. Response samples were taken after a median of roughly a year on treatment, ranging from roughly 6 to 36 months. An average of approximately 260,000 productive templates and 94,082 productive rearrangements was obtained per sample. Of the 80 to 95 participants in the trial, roughly 26 had longitudinal samples available. Cryopreserved peripheral blood mononuclear cells were collected before treatment, at response, and at either disease progression or sustained remission. Patients were still on ibrutinib when every remission and progressive disease sample was collected. Results the study describes overall, beyond this receptor: Baseline clonality was found to be higher than that of age-matched healthy donors and was strongly correlated with circulating CD8+ T-cell counts. Sustained-remission and progressing patients did not have matched sampling times, and lymph node repertoires were not examined. Public clonotypes were found to be uncommon and were observed to contract or remain stable during treatment; the increase in clonality was shown to reflect expansion of private clonotypes at ibrutinib response. Clonality rose at ibrutinib response, remained stable during sustained remission, and dropped back toward baseline at progression.

On a MiSeq, deep resolution sequencing aimed for a depth between 1 in 1 million and 1 in 200,000 T cells, with each clonotype covered about 9.2x on average. TCR beta libraries were generated with the immunoSEQ hsTCRB Kit. The source study handled its data this way. Data were analyzed with ImmunoSEQ Data Assistant and ImmunoSEQ Analyzer, with V, D and J genes assigned per IMGT definitions. Clonality, which ranges from 0 to 1, was calculated by subtracting the normalized Shannon entropy of productive rearrangement frequencies from one. Only overrepresented clonotypes making up at least 0.05% of each patient's repertoire were included in the public clonotype analysis. About a dozen repertoires from age-matched healthy donors, obtained from immuneACCESS, served as clonality controls. This is the immuneACCESS table as TCRdb keeps it, with only in-frame sequences that have V and J called. A part of the clones is gone; compared with another copy, unresolved V genes explain less than half, and the rest is unexplained. V, J and clone size reflect that table, while D and trimming were determined from the DNA. The sample records roughly 250,000 clones, 70% of which are singletons. The top ten clones comprise about 16% of the sample.

Reading the label with the study, this specimen's time point is: roughly 23 months on ibrutinib. For TCR beta library preparation, roughly 2.2 micrograms of genomic DNA was extracted from cryopreserved PBMCs. High-throughput TCR beta sequencing was performed on longitudinal blood samples from CLL patients receiving ibrutinib monotherapy. Patients were enrolled in a phase 2 open-label single-center ibrutinib monotherapy trial. Between the V and J ends, shortened by 5 bases and 6 bases respectively, the junction contains 17 bases. The germline V gene (reference sequence) gives CDR1 as LNHDA and CDR2 as SQIVND. The CDR3 contains 14 residues, cysteine and phenylalanine counted. The only DNA kept is the CDR3, 42 bases in frame from the first base.

The TCR sequence derives from a human donor with chronic lymphocytic leukemia. The chain couples TRBV19 to TRBJ2-7; possibly the D gene is TRBD1, per 6 matching bases. The sequences come from PBMCs, collected after 24 months of ibrutinib treatment. DNA sequence: TGTGCCAGTAGTGTCGGACAGAATTCGCCCGAGCAGTACTTC. Translated, it gives CASSVGQNSPEQYF.